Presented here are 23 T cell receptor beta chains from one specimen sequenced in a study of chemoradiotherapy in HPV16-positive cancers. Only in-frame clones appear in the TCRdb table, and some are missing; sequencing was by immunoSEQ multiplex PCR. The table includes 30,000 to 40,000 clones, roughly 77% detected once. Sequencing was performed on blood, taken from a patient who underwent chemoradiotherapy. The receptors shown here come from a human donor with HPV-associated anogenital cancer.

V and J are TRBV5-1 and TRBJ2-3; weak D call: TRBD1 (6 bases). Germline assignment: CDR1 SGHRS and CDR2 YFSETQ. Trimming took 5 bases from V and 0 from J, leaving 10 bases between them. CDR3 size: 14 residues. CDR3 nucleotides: TGCGCCAGCAGACACAGGGAAAGCACAGATACGCAGTATTTT. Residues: CASRHRESTDTQYF.

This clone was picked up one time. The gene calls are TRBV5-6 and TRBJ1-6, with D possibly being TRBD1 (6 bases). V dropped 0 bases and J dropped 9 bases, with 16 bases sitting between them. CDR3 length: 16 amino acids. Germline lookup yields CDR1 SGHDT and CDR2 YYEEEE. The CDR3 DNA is TGTGCCAGCAGCTTGGCCGGACAGACCGTTGGTTCACCCCTCCACTTT. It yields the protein CASSLAGQTVGSPLHF.

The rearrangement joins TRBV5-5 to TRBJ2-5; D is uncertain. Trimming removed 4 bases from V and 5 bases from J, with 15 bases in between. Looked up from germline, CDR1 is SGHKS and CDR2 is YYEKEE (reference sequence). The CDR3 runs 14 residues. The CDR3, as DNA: TGTGCCAGCAGCCGGATGGGGTCCGGGGAGACCCAGTACTTC. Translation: CASSRMGSGETQYF.

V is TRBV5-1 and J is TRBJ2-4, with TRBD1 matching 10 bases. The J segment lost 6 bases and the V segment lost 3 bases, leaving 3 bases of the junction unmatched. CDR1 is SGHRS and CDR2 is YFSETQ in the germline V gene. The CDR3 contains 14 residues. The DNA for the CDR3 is TGCGCCAGCAGCTCTGGACAGGGGGGAAACATTCAGTACTTC. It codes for CASSSGQGGNIQYF.

CDR3: CASSYQRRQASVGYTF. The DNA of the CDR3 is TGTGCCAGTAGCTACCAGCGACGACAGGCAAGTGTGGGCTACACCTTC. The chain employs TRBV19 and TRBJ1-2; tentative D call: TRBD1 (6 bases). Germline values: CDR1 LNHDA, CDR2 SQIVND (reference sequence). The length of the CDR3 is 16 residues. V lost 6 bases and J 8 bases, leaving 25 bases between the germline ends.

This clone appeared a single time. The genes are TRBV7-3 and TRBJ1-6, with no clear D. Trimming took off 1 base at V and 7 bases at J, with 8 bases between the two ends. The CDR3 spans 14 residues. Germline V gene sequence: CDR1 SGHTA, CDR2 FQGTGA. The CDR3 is CASSLSPVNSPLHF. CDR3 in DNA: TGTGCCAGCAGCTTAAGCCCGGTCAATTCACCCCTCCACTTT.

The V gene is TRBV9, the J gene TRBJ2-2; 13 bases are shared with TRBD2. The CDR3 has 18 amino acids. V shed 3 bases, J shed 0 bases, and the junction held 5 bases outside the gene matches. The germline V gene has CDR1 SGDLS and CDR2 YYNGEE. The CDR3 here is CASSAGLAGTTNTGELFF. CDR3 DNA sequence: TGTGCCAGCAGCGCGGGACTAGCGGGGACTACGAACACCGGGGAGCTGTTTTTT. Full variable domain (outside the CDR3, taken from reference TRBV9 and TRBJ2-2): DSGVTQTPKHLITATGQRVTLRCSPRSGDLSVYWYQQSLDQGLQFLIQYYNGEERAKGNILERFSAQQFPDLHSELNLSSLELGDSALYFCASSAGLAGTTNTGELFFGEGSRLTVL.

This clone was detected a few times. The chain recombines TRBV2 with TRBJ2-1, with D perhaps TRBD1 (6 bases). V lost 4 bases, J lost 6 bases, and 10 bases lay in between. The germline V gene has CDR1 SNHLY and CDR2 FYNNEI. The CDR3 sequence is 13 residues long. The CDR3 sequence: CASSVSGVNEQFF. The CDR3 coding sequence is TGTGCCAGCAGTGTTTCAGGGGTCAATGAGCAGTTCTTC.

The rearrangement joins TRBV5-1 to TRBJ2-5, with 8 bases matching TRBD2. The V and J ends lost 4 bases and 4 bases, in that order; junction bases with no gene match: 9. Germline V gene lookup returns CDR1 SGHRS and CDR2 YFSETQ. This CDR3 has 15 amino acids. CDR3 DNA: TGCGCCAGCAGCCGGACGGGGGCGGGAGGAGAGACCCAGTACTTC. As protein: CASSRTGAGGETQYF.

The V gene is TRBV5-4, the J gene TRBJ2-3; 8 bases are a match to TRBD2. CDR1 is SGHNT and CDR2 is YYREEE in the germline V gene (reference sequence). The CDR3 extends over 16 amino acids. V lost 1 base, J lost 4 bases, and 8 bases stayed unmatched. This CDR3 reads CASSLLLRGAADTQYF. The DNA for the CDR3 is TGTGCCAGCAGCTTGCTCCTGCGGGGGGCGGCAGATACGCAGTATTTT.

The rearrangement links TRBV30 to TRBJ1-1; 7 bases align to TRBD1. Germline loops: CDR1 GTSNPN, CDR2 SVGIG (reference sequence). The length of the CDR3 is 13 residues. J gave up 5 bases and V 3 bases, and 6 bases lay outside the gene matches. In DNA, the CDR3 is TGTGCCTGGAGGGCAGACAGGGAAACTGAAGCTTTCTTT. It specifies CAWRADRETEAFF.

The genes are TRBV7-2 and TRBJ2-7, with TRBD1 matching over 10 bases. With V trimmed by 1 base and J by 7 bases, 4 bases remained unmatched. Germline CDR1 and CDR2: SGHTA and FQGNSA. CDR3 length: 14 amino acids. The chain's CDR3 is CASSLGGQGREQYF. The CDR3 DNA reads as TGTGCCAGCAGCTTAGGGGGACAGGGGCGGGAGCAGTACTTC.

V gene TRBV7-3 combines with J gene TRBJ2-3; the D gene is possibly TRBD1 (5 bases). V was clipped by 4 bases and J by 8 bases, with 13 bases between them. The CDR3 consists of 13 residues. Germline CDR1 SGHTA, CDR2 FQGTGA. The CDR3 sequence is CASSSATDATQYF. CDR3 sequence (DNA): TGTGCCAGCAGCTCCGCGACAGACGCTACGCAGTATTTT.

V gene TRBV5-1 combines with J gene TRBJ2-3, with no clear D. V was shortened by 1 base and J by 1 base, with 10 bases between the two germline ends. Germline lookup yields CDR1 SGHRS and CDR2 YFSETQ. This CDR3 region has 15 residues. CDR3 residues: CASSLISPRTDTQYF. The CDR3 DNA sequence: TGCGCCAGCAGCTTGATTAGTCCGCGCACAGATACGCAGTATTTT.

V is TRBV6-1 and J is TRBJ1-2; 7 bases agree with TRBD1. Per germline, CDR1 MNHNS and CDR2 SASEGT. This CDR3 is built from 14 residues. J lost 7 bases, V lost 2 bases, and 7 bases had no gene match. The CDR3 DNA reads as TGTGCCAGCAGTGAATACGGCAGGGGGTCTGGCTACACCTTC. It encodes CASSEYGRGSGYTF.

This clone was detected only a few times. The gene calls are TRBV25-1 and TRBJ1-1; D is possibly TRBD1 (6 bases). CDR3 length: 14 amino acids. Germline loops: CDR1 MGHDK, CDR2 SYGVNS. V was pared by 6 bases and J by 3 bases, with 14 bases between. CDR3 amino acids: CASRDQGRDTEAFF. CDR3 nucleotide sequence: TGTGCCAGCAGGGATCAGGGGAGAGACACTGAAGCTTTCTTT.

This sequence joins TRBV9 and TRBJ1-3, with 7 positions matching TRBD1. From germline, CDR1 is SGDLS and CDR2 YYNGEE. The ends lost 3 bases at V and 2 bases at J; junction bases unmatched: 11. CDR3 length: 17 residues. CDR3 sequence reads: CASSAAEVGTAGNTIYF. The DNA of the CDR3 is TGTGCCAGCAGCGCTGCGGAGGTGGGGACAGCTGGAAACACCATATATTTT.

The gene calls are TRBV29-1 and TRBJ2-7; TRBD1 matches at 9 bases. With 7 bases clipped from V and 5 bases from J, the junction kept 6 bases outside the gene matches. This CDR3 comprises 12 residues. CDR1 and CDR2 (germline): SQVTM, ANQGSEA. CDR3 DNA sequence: TGCAGCGCCGGGACAGGGAGAAACGAGCAGTACTTC. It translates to CSAGTGRNEQYF.

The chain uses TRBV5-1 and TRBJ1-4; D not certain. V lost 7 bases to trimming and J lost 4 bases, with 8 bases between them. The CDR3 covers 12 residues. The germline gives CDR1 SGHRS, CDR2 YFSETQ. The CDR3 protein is CASRGNNEKLFF. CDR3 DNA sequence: TGCGCCAGCCGAGGCAATAATGAAAAACTGTTTTTT. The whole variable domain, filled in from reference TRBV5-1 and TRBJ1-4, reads KAGVTQTPRYLIKTRGQQVTLSCSPISGHRSVSWYQQTPGQGLQFLFEYFSETQRNKGNFPGRFSGRQFSNSRSEMNVSTLELGDSALYLCASRGNNEKLFFGSGTQLSVL.

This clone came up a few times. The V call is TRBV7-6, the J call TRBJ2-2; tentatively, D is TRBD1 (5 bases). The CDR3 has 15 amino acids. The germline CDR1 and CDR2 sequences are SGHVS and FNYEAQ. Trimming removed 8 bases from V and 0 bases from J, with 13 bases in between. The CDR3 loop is CASQRQITNTGELFF. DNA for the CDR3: TGTGCCAGCCAAAGACAGATTACGAACACCGGGGAGCTGTTTTTT.

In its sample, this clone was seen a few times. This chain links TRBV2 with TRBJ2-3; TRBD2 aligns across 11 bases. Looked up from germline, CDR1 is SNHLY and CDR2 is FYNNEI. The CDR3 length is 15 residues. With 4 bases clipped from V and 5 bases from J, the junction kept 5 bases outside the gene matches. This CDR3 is CASSAGLADGDTQYF. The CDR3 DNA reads TGTGCCAGCAGTGCGGGACTAGCGGACGGAGATACGCAGTATTTT.

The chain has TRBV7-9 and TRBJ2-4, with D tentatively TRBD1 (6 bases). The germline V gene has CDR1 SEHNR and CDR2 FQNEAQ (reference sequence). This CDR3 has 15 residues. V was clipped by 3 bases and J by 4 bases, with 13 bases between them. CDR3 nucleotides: TGTGCCAGCAGCTTTGGGGGCGGGCAGAAAAACATTCAGTACTTC. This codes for CASSFGGGQKNIQYF.

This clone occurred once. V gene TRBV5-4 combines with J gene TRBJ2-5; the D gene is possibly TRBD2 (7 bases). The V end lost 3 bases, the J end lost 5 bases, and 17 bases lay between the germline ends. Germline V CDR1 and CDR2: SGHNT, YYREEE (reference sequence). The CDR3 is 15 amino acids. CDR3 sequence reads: CASSSGGGLRETQYF. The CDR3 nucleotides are TGTGCCAGCAGCTCGGGCGGGGGCCTCCGGGAGACCCAGTACTTC.